This T cell receptor beta chain emerged from a study of blood T cell repertoires in COVID-19. Sequencing used immunoSEQ multiplex PCR; TCRdb keeps in-frame clones, though not all of them. In the table there are 300,000 to 350,000 clones, 70% to 90% of which are singletons. The sequence was collected from a woman between 40 and 50 years old with acute COVID-19. The sequencing input was PBMCs or T cells enriched from blood (not recorded which).

CDR3 in DNA: TGTGCCAGCAGTGAAAATACAGGGACGGGCTACGAGCAGTACTTC. Protein product: CASSENTGTGYEQYF. V and J are TRBV2 and TRBJ2-7, with a tentative D call TRBD1 (6 bases). CDR3 length equals 15 residues. Trimming took off 2 bases at V and 3 bases at J, with 14 bases between the two ends. The germline gives CDR1 SNHLY, CDR2 FYNNEI.